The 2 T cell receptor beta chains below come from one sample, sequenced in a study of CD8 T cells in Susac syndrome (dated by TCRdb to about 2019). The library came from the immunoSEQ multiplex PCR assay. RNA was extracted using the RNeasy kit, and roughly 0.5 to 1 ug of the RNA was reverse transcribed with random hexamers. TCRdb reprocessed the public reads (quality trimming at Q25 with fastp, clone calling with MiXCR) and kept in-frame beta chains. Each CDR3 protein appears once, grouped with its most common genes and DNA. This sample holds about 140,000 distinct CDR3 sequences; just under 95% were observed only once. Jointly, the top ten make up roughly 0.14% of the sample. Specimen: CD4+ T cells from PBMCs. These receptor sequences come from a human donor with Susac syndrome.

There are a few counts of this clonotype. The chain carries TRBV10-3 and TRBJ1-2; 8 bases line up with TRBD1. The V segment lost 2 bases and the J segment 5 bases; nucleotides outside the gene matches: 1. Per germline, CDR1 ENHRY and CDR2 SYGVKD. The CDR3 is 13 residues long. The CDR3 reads CAISEDRGYGYTF. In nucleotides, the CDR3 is TGTGCCATCAGTGAGGACAGGGGATATGGCTACACCTTC.

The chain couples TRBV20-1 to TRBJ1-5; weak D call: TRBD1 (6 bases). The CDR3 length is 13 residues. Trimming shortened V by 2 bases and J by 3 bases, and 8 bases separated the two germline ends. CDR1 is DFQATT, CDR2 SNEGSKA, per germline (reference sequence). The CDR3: CSARQGPNQPQHF. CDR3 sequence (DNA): TGCAGTGCTAGACAGGGGCCCAATCAGCCCCAGCATTTT.